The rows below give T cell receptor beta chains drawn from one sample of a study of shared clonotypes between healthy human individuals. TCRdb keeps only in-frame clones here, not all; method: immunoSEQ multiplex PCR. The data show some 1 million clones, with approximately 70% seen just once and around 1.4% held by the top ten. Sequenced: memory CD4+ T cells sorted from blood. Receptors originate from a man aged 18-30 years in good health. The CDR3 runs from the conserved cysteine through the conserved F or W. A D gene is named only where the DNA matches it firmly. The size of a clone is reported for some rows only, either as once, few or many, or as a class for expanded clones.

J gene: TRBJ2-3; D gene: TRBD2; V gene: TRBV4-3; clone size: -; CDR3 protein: CASSQKFSPTSGSSDTQYF; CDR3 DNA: TGCGCCAGCAGCCAAAAGTTCTCCCCGACTAGCGGGAGTTCTGATACGCAGTATTTT
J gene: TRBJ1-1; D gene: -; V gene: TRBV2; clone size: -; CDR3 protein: CASSEEPVMNTEAFF; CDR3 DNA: TGTGCCAGCAGTGAAGAGCCGGTCATGAACACTGAAGCTTTCTTT
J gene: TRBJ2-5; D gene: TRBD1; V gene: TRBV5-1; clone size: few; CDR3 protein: CASSQGQSGTQYF; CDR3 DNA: TGCGCCAGCAGCCAGGGACAGTCGGGGACCCAGTACTTC
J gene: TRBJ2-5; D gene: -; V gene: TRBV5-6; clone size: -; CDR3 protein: CASSLEGAQETQYF; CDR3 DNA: TGTGCCAGCAGCTTGGAAGGGGCCCAAGAGACCCAGTACTTC
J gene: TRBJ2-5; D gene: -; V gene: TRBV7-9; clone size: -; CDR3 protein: CASRAGAETQYF; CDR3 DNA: TGTGCCAGCAGGGCTGGCGCTGAGACCCAGTACTTC
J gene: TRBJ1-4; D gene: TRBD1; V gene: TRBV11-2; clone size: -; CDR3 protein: CASSPDRGKLFF; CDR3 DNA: TGTGCCAGCAGCCCTGACAGGGGGAAACTGTTTTTT
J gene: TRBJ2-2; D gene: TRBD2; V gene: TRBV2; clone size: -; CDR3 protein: CASSEGLAGAPGGELFF; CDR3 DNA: TGTGCCAGCAGTGAAGGGCTAGCGGGAGCCCCAGGCGGGGAGCTGTTTTTT
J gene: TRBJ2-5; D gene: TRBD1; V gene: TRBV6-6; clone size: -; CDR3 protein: CASSRLGQVQETQYF; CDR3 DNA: TGTGCCAGCAGTCGCCTTGGACAGGTCCAAGAGACCCAGTACTTC
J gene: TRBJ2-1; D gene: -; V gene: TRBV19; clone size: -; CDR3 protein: CASSIGGFRGREEEQFF; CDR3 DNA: TGTGCCAGTAGTATAGGTGGCTTTCGCGGCAGGGAGGAAGAGCAGTTCTTC
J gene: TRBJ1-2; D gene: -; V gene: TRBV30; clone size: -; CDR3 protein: CAWSEKSSFNYGYTF; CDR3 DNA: TGTGCCTGGAGTGAGAAGTCCTCCTTTAACTATGGCTACACCTTC
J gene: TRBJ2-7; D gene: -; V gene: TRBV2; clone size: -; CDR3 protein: CAVLEQYF; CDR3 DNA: TGTGCCGTACTTGAGCAGTACTTC
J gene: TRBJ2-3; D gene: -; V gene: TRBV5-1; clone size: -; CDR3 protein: CASSLAGTSTDTQYF; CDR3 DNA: TGCGCCAGCAGCTTGGCAGGGACTAGCACAGATACGCAGTATTTT
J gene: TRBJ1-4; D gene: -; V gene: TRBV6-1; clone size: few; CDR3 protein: CASSTGATNEKLFF; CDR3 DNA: TGTGCCAGCAGTACAGGCGCAACTAATGAAAAACTGTTTTTT
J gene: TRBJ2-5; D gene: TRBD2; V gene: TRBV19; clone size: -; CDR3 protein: CASSIPVRLAGGAETQYF; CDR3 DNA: TGTGCCAGTAGTATTCCCGTCCGACTAGCGGGAGGAGCAGAGACCCAGTACTTC
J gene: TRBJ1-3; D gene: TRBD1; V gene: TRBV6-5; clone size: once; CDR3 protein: CASSYSNPRGQNTIYF; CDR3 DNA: TGTGCCAGCAGTTACTCGAATCCCAGGGGGCAAAACACCATATATTTT
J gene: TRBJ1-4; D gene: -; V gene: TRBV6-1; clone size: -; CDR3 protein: CASSGQGGVEKLFF; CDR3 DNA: TGTGCCAGCAGTGGCCAGGGTGGGGTCGAAAAACTGTTTTTT
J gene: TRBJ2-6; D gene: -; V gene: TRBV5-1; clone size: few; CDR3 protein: CASTPLEPGANVLTF; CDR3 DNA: TGCGCCAGCACCCCGCTTGAGCCTGGGGCCAACGTCCTGACTTTC
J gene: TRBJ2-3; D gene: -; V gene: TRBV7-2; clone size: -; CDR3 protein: CASRVGTTRTDTQYF; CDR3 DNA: TGTGCCAGCAGGGTAGGGACAACACGCACAGATACGCAGTATTTT
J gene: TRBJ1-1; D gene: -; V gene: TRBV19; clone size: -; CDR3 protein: CASSMGMNTEAFF; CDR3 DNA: TGTGCCAGTAGTATGGGAATGAACACTGAAGCTTTCTTT
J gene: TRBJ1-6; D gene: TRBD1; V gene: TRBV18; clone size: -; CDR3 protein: CASSGQGSNNSPLHF; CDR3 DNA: TGTGCCAGCTCAGGACAGGGCAGTAATAATTCACCCCTCCACTTT
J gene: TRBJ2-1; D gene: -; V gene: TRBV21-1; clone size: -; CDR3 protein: CASSDLSEGTGPSYNEQFF; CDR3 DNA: TGTGCCAGCAGCGATTTAAGTGAGGGGACAGGACCCTCCTACAATGAGCAGTTCTTC
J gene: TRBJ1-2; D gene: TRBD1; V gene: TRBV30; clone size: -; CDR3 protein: CAWRAGGPYGYTF; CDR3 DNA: TGTGCCTGGAGGGCAGGGGGCCCGTATGGCTACACCTTC
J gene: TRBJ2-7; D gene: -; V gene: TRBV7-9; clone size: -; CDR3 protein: CASSEGQGEGEQYF; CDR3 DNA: TGTGCCAGCAGCGAGGGGCAGGGGGAGGGCGAGCAGTACTTC
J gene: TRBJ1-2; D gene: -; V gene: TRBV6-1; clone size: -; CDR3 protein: CASSAGPLYGYTF; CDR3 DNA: TGTGCCAGCAGTGCAGGGCCCCTATACGGCTACACCTTC
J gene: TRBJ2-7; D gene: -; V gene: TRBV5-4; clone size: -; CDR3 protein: CASSSDRPSLDEQYF; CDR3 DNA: TGTGCCAGCAGCTCCGACAGGCCCTCACTGGACGAGCAGTACTTC
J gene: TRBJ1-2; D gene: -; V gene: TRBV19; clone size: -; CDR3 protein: CASSYTGRISNYGYTF; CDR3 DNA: TGTGCCAGTAGCTATACGGGACGGATATCTAACTATGGCTACACCTTC
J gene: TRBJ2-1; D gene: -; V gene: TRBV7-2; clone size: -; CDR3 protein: CASSLDGRYNEQFF; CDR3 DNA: TGTGCCAGCAGCTTAGACGGGCGGTACAATGAGCAGTTCTTC
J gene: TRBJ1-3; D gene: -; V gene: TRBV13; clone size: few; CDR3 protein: CASTLTITGSGNTIYF; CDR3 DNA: TGTGCCAGCACACTCACGATCACAGGGTCTGGAAACACCATATATTTT
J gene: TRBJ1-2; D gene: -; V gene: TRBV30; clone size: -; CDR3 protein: CAWSALQGGYTF; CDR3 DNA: TGTGCCTGGAGTGCCTTACAGGGAGGCTACACCTTC
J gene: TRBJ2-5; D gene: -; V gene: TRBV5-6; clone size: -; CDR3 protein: CASTPSPLAVLTQYF; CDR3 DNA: TGTGCCAGCACCCCGTCGCCTCTGGCTGTGTTGACCCAGTACTTC
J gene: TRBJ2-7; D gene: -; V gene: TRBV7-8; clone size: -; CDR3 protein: CASSTRLNYEQYF; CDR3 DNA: TGTGCCAGCAGCACTCGACTGAACTACGAGCAGTACTTC
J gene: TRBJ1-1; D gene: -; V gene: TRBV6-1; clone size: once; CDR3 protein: CASRSPGLNTEAFF; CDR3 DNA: TGTGCCAGCAGGTCCCCGGGCTTGAACACTGAAGCTTTCTTT
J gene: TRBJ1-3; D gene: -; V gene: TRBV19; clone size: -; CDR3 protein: CASQTPGGTGNTIYF; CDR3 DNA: TGTGCCAGTCAGACTCCCGGGGGAACTGGAAACACCATATATTTT
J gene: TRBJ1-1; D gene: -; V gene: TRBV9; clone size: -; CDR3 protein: CASSYIPGGTEAFF; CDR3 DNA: TGTGCCAGCAGCTATATCCCGGGTGGCACTGAAGCTTTCTTT
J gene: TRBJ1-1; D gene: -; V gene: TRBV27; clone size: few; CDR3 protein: CASRSTGNTEAFF; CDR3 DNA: TGTGCCAGCAGGTCCACAGGGAACACTGAAGCTTTCTTT
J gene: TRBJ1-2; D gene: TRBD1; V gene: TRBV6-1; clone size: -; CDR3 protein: CASSSGQGTYGYTF; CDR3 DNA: TGTGCCAGCAGCAGCGGACAGGGGACGTATGGCTACACCTTC
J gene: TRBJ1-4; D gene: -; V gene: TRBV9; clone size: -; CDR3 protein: CASSLTPGTGEKLFF; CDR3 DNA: TGTGCCAGCAGCCTAACCCCCGGCACAGGGGAAAAACTGTTTTTT
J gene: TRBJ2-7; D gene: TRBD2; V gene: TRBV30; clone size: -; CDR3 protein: CAWSYSGGAHEQYF; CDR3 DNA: TGTGCCTGGAGTTATAGCGGGGGGGCCCACGAGCAGTACTTC
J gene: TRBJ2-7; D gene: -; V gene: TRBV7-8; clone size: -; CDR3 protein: CASSPSGVGDKYEQYF; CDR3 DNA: TGTGCCAGCAGCCCCAGTGGGGTCGGGGATAAGTACGAGCAGTACTTC
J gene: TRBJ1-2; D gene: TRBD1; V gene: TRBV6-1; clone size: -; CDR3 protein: CASREPGQGFFYGYTF; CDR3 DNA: TGTGCCAGCAGAGAACCGGGACAGGGGTTTTTCTATGGCTACACCTTC
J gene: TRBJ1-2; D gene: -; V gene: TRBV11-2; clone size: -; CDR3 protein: CASSLRQAYGYTF; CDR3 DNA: TGTGCCAGCAGCTTACGACAAGCCTATGGCTACACCTTC
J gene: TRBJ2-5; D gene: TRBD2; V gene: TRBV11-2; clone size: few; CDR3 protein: CASSPGASGIETQYF; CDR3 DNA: TGTGCCAGCAGTCCGGGGGCTAGCGGGATCGAGACCCAGTACTTC
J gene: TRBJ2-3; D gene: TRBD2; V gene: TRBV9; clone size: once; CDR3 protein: CASSQWEASGTSTDTQYF; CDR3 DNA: TGTGCCAGCAGCCAGTGGGAAGCTAGCGGGACTAGCACAGATACGCAGTATTTT
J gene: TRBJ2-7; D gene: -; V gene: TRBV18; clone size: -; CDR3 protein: CASSPPGGFSLNEQYF; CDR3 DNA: TGTGCCAGCTCACCACCGGGGGGTTTTAGTTTGAACGAGCAGTACTTC